Each of the 3 T cell receptor beta chains below was sequenced from the same sample in a study of PD-1 blockade in mismatch repair-deficient tumors. Sequencing was performed with immunoSEQ multiplex PCR; in TCRdb, only in-frame clones are kept and a portion is missing. The sample shows under 150,000 clones, about 90% of them seen only once. Here the sequenced sample was peripheral blood, taken approximately 69 weeks after starting pembrolizumab. All receptors derive from an adult with mismatch repair-deficient cancer.

This chain connects TRBV7-2 to TRBJ2-2, with 8 positions matching TRBD2. Trimming took 5 bases from V and 1 from J; bases not matched to a gene: 6. Germline-derived CDR1 and CDR2 are SGHTA and FQGNSA. The CDR3 is 16 residues long. The CDR3 loop is CASSTLSGGNTGELFF. Written as DNA, the CDR3 is TGTGCCAGCAGCACCCTCAGCGGGGGGAACACCGGGGAGCTGTTTTTT. The full variable domain, rest sourced from reference TRBV7-2 and TRBJ2-2, is GAGVSQSPSNKVTEKGKDVELRCDPISGHTALYWYRQSLGQGLEFLIYFQGNSAPDKSGLPSDRFSAERTGGSVSTLTIQRTQQEDSAVYLCASSTLSGGNTGELFFGEGSRLTVL.

The chain uses TRBV19 and TRBJ2-7; D gene unclear. CDR3 length: 18 residues. V lost 3 bases and J lost 5, with 26 bases in between. Germline V gene data show CDR1 as LNHDA and CDR2 as SQIVND (reference sequence). The CDR3 region is CASSIVVLSRDSENEQYF. CDR3 bases: TGTGCCAGTAGTATTGTTGTTCTTAGTCGAGATTCCGAGAACGAGCAGTACTTC.

This chain connects TRBV30 to TRBJ2-3; 11 positions agree with TRBD2. CDR1 and CDR2 from the germline V gene are GTSNPN and SVGIG (reference sequence). The CDR3 runs 15 residues. V lost 2 bases and J lost 5; bases outside the gene matches: 6. CDR3 coding DNA: TGTGCCTGGAGTTGGTTAGCGGGAGGGGGAGATACGCAGTATTTT. Residues: CAWSWLAGGGDTQYF.